This is a list of T cell receptor beta chains from one sample in a study of shared clonotypes between healthy human individuals. The assay was immunoSEQ multiplex PCR, and TCRdb's table has in-frame clones only and misses some. This table holds about 1 million clones, more than 60% found once. Sample: memory CD4+ T cells sorted from blood. These receptors came from a man between 18 and 35 years old in good health. Both conserved end residues are part of each CDR3. The order of the fields is clone size, D gene, CDR3 length, V gene, J gene, CDR3 protein, CDR3 DNA. The D gene is left open where the match is weak. Where a row states a size, it is once, few, many or the class of an expanded clone; other rows omit it.

>few|TRBD2|15|TRBV4-3|TRBJ2-1
CASSPGTSANNEQFF
TGCGCCAGCAGCCCCGGGACTAGCGCAAACAATGAGCAGTTCTTC
>.|.|13|TRBV6-5|TRBJ1-3
CASSYSEGDTIYF
TGTGCCAGCAGTTACTCAGAAGGGGACACCATATATTTT
>.|TRBD2|14|TRBV4-1|TRBJ2-3
CASSNSGGSDTQYF
TGCGCCAGCAGCAATAGCGGGGGTTCAGATACGCAGTATTTT
>many|.|13|TRBV30|TRBJ2-5
CAWSGGLQETQYF
TGTGCCTGGTCCGGGGGCCTCCAAGAGACCCAGTACTTC
>.|.|14|TRBV19|TRBJ1-1
CAITSTGLNTEAFF
TGTGCCATTACTTCGACCGGCTTGAACACTGAAGCTTTCTTT
>.|.|16|TRBV13|TRBJ1-6
CASSFQGSSYNSPLHF
TGTGCCAGCAGCTTTCAGGGAAGCTCCTATAATTCACCCCTCCACTTT
>.|.|15|TRBV13|TRBJ2-5
CASSLTESSKEAQYF
TGTGCCAGCAGCTTAACGGAGTCCTCCAAGGAGGCCCAGTACTTC
>.|.|17|TRBV30|TRBJ1-2
CAWSVGSTLQANYGYTF
TGTGCCTGGAGTGTAGGGTCGACGCTACAAGCTAACTATGGCTACACCTTC
>.|.|13|TRBV11-2|TRBJ2-7
CASSLDYFSGPYF
TGTGCCAGCAGCTTAGATTATTTCAGCGGTCCGTACTTC
>few|.|15|TRBV27|TRBJ1-6
CASSLRRGGNSPLHF
TGTGCCAGCAGTTTGCGGAGAGGGGGAAATTCACCCCTCCACTTT